Here is one TCR beta chain with its context. The record originates from a study of shared clonotypes between healthy human individuals. Profiling relied on immunoSEQ multiplex PCR, and the TCRdb table lists in-frame clones only, not all of them. Of 2 million to 3 million clones in the sample, 93% were seen once. The sequencing input was naive CD4+ T cells from PBMCs. Specified subset: CD45RA+ positively selected. The TCR comes from a man younger than 35 in good health. Some clones in this sample may be carry-over from other donors' samples.

The CDR3 is CASSLAGYPTSYNEQFF. In nucleotides, the CDR3 is TGCGCCAGCAGCTTGGCTGGCTATCCAACCTCCTACAATGAGCAGTTCTTC. This chain uses TRBV5-1 with TRBJ2-1; D remains unclear. Germline V gives CDR1 SGHRS, CDR2 YFSETQ. The CDR3 is 17 residues long. V was clipped by 0 bases and J by 0 bases, with 13 bases between them.